These T cell receptor beta chains were read from a single sample in a study of CXCR3-negative and CXCR3-positive naive CD8 T cells. From the 5' RACE reads, TCRdb lists one entry per CDR3 protein and no DNA. The ten most abundant clones cover about 0.68% of a sample with roughly 59,000 distinct CDR3 sequences. The sequenced material came from naive CXCR3+ CD8+ T cells from blood. Every receptor here comes from a human donor in good health. Some clones in this sample may be carry-over from other donors' samples. Each CDR3 is given with its conserved first and last residue.

>TRBV7-3|TRBJ2-2
CASSLEDTGELFF
>TRBV7-9|TRBJ2-1
CASSLDTRLHEQFF
>TRBV7-6|TRBJ2-2
CASSLPSGVAGELFF
>TRBV29-1|TRBJ2-1
CSAKGGGIGRDEQFF
>TRBV29-1|TRBJ1-5
CSVEGTGGSQHF
>TRBV28|TRBJ1-5
CASSLRTGVQPQHF
>TRBV7-8|TRBJ2-7
CASSPPELQINPYEQYF
>TRBV7-9|TRBJ1-1
CASSLAWQGLQNTEAFF
>TRBV6-4|TRBJ1-1
CASSDPHVAGGSDMNTEAFF
>TRBV7-9|TRBJ1-5
CASSGREAERGNQPQHF
>TRBV5-1|TRBJ1-1
CASSLNFPMGQLNTEAFF
>TRBV2|TRBJ2-1
CAMGTANEQFF
>TRBV11-3|TRBJ1-5
CASSLYPIWQPQHF
>TRBV6-5|TRBJ1-1
CASSYSEWGENTEAFF
>TRBV6-6|TRBJ2-4
CASVLGGGENIQYF
>TRBV7-2|TRBJ2-7
CATLEVRDRGARYEQYF
>TRBV7-6|TRBJ2-2
CASSPTAGRGVPGELFF
>TRBV12-5|TRBJ1-2
CASGLGGTGLNYGYTF
>TRBV7-6|TRBJ2-2
CASSPRPGELFF
>TRBV6-4|TRBJ2-1
CASSVGLGPYLNEQFF
>TRBV7-9|TRBJ2-5
CASSPIRGQETQYF
>TRBV4-1|TRBJ1-1
CASSTGTGLFTEAFF
>TRBV21-1|TRBJ2-1
CASSDGGNASYNEQFF
>TRBV11-2|TRBJ2-1
CASSSFDRTTNEQFF
>TRBV7-9|TRBJ2-7
CASSSDSGTGDYEQYF
>TRBV12-3/TRBV12-4|TRBJ2-1
CASSLTPGGAGGSYNEQFF
>TRBV19|TRBJ2-7
CASKWAAANSYEQYF
>TRBV29-1|TRBJ1-3
CSVEAGGNTIYF
>TRBV7-3|TRBJ2-3
CASSLRPAGTDTQYF
>TRBV29-1|TRBJ2-5
CSVEGQGGLGTQYF
>TRBV5-1|TRBJ2-3
CASSLRTGPSTDTQYF
>TRBV12-3/TRBV12-4|TRBJ2-5
CASSSAGEETQYF
>TRBV12-3/TRBV12-4|TRBJ2-5
CASSADEETQYF
>TRBV2|TRBJ1-2
CASSEQPGDNYGYTF
>TRBV7-2|TRBJ2-7
CASSFQGGEQYF
>TRBV10-3|TRBJ2-7
CAITDTYEQYF
>TRBV27|TRBJ1-1
CASSPTGTGVLDTEAFF
>TRBV7-9|TRBJ2-3
CASSPARTEGQYF
>TRBV7-9|TRBJ2-2
CASSPTPGQAIINTGELFF
>TRBV9|TRBJ2-7
CASSPDPLAGAHYEQYF
>TRBV9|TRBJ2-7
CASSEGTAYEQYF
>TRBV9|TRBJ2-7
CASSVSYGDYEQYF
>TRBV7-3|TRBJ1-5
CASSLGENQPQHF